This T cell receptor beta chain was captured in a study of blood T cell repertoires in COVID-19. Study-wide context: Sites in the United States, Italy and Spain provided acute and convalescent COVID-19 samples. PBMCs, B-cell-depleted T cells, or T cells provided the cDNA or gDNA that made up the material.

Original analysis: By means of reference gene primer amplification, nucleated cell counts were estimated. Libraries were prepared by immunoSEQ multiplex PCR; TCRdb keeps only in-frame clonotypes and omits some of them. The DNA was the basis for D and trimming; V, J and clone size are from that table. The sample yields 170,000 or so clones, roughly 79% seen once. The CDR3 contains 17 residues. CDR1 is SGHDT, CDR2 YYEEEE, per germline. Trimming cost V 3 bases and J 3 bases, with 19 bases left between them. The chain combines TRBV5-6 with TRBJ2-1; the D gene is possibly TRBD1 (6 bases). This TCR was sampled from a woman in her seventies with acute or convalescent COVID-19. Sequencing input: peripheral blood. CDR3 region: CASSSQTGMVFYNEQFF. The CDR3, as DNA: TGTGCCAGCAGCTCACAAACAGGGATGGTCTTCTACAATGAGCAGTTCTTC.